The source of this TCR beta chain is a study of T cells in Graves' hyperthyroidism and ophthalmopathy. At least ten counts were recorded for this clonotype. Its antigen is still unknown. RNA transcripts provided the source from which TCR beta CDR3 regions were amplified. HTBI primers were used for first-round RT-PCR of the TCR CDR3. TCRdb itself ran the multiplex PCR reads through MiXCR, one entry per CDR3 protein. The table lists fewer than 700,000 distinct CDR3 sequences, approximately 17% of them singletons, with roughly 18% in the top ten. CDR3 length: 16 residues. Germline V gives CDR1 KGHSH, CDR2 LQKENI. With 5 bases clipped from V and 6 bases from J, the junction kept 7 bases outside the gene matches. Study-level results: Ophthalmopathy was separated from stable hyperthyroidism by a 13 V-J model.

The receptor was derived from a woman between 18 and 29 years old with Graves' ophthalmopathy. Sequencing was carried out using blood. The chain joins TRBV18 to TRBJ2-1, with TRBD2 matching over 13 bases. The CDR3: CASSGGTSGVVNEQFF. As DNA, the CDR3 is TGTGCCAGCTCAGGAGGGACTAGCGGGGTTGTCAATGAGCAGTTCTTC. The whole variable domain, remainder taken from reference TRBV18 and TRBJ2-1, is NAGVMQNPRHLVRRRGQEARLRCSPMKGHSHVYWYRQLPEEGLKFMVYLQKENIIDESGMPKERFSAEFPKEGPSILRIQQVVRGDSAAYFCASSGGTSGVVNEQFFGPGTRLTVL.